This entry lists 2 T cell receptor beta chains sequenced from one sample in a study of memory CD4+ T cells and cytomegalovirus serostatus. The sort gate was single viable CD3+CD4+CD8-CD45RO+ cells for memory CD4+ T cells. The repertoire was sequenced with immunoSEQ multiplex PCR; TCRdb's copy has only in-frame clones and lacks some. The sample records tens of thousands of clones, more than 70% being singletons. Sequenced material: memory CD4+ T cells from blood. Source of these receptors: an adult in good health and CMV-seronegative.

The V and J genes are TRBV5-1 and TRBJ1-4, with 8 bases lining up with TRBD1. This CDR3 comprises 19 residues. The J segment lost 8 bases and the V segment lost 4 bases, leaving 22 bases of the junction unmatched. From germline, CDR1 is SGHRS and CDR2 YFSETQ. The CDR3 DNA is TGCGCCAGCAGCAAACACGCGTGGACAGGGAACGTTTTTCAAGAAAAACTGTTTTTT. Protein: CASSKHAWTGNVFQEKLFF.

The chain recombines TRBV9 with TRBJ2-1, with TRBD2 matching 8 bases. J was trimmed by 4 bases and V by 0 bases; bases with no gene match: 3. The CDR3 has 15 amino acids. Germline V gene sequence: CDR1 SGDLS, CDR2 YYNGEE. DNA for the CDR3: TGTGCCAGCAGCGTAGATGGGACTAGGTACAATGAGCAGTTCTTC. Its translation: CASSVDGTRYNEQFF.